The 3 T cell receptor beta chains presented below share a single source sample, sequenced in a study of T cell responses to AZD1222 COVID-19 vaccine. The table came from immunoSEQ multiplex PCR; TCRdb's copy has only in-frame clones and leaves some out. Of roughly 150,000 clones detected, more than 85% appear once; the ten largest clones hold 1% to 1.5%. Sample: peripheral blood, taken 28 days after the second AZD1222 dose. These receptor sequences come from an adult who received the AZD1222 COVID-19 vaccine.

This chain connects TRBV3-1 (or the pseudogene TRBV3-2) to TRBJ2-7, with 7 bases lining up with TRBD1. CDR1 and CDR2 from the germline V gene are LGHDT and YNNKEL (reference sequence). CDR3 length equals 11 residues. V was pared by 6 bases and J by 13 bases, with 9 bases of the junction left unmatched. DNA of the CDR3: TGTGCCAGCAGGACCGGGACAGAGATCTACTTC. Its translation is CASRTGTEIYF.

The V gene is TRBV9, the J gene TRBJ2-3; the D is unclear. The V gene lost 10 bases and the J gene lost 7 bases, with 13 bases spanning the gap. The CDR3 spans 11 residues. The germline CDR1 and CDR2 sequences are SGDLS and YYNGEE. CDR3: CADLKVNTQYF. As DNA, the CDR3 is TGTGCCGACCTTAAGGTAAATACGCAGTATTTT.

In this sample, this clone turned up once. V and J are TRBV5-1 and TRBJ1-1, with TRBD1 matching 8 bases. This CDR3 comprises 15 residues. The germline V gene has CDR1 SGHRS and CDR2 YFSETQ. After removal of 4 bases from V and 1 base from J, the junction contained 6 bases not matched to a gene. CDR3 DNA sequence: TGCGCCAGCAGCATATTGACAGGGGAGAACACTGAAGCTTTCTTT. It is translated as CASSILTGENTEAFF.